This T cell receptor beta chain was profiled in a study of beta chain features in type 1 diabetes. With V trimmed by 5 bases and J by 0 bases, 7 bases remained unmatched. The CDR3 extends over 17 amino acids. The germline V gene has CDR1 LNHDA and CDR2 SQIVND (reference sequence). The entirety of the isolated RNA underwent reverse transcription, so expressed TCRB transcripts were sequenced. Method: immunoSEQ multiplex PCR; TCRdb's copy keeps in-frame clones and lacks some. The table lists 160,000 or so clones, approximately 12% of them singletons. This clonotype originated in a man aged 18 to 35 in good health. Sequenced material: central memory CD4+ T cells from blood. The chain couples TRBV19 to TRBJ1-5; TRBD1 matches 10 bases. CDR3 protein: CASSFRTGGNSNQPQHF. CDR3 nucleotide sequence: TGTGCCAGTAGTTTTAGGACAGGGGGAAATAGCAATCAGCCCCAGCATTTT.